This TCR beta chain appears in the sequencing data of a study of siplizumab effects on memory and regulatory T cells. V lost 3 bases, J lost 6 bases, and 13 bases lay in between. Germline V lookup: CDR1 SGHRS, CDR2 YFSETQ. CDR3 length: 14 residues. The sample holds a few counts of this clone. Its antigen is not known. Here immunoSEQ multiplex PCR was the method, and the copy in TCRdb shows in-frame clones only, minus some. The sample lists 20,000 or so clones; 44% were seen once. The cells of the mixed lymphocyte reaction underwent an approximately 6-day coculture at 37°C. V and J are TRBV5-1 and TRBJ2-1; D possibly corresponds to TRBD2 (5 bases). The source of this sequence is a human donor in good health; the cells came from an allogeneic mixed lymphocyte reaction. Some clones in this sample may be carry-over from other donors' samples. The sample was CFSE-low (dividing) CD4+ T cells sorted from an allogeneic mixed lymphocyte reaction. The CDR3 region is CASSSLLAFNEQFF. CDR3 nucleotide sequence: TGCGCCAGCAGCTCACTTCTAGCTTTCAATGAGCAGTTCTTC.